The TCR beta chain described here comes from a study of T cell repertoires in cytomegalovirus infection. Overall study: The public TCR beta signatures pointed to both CMV infection and matching HLA type.

V was cut by 0 bases and J by 1 base, with 7 bases left in between. The CDR3 is made up of 15 amino acids. The V gene's germline CDR1 is SGHVS and CDR2 FQNEAQ. A single record per CDR3 protein comes from TCRdb applying MiXCR to the reads. The profile covers roughly 49,000 distinct CDR3 sequences, with roughly 22% appearing a single time and approximately 90% taken by the ten largest. Remarks on this clonotype: Its antigen is currently unknown.

V usage is TRBV7-8 and J usage is TRBJ1-3, with D unclear. The sequence was collected from a human donor in good health (CMV status not recorded). Some clones in this sample may be carry-over from other donors' samples. The sample consisted of CD8+ T cells from cultured PBMCs, taken from culture after CMV antigen stimulation. The CDR3 region has the DNA TGTGCCAGCAGCTTAGCGAAGGGTTCTGGAAACACCATATATTTT. Amino acid sequence: CASSLAKGSGNTIYF. Filled out from reference TRBV7-8 and TRBJ1-3, the complete variable domain reads GAGVSQSPRYKVAKRGQDVALRCDPISGHVSLFWYQQALGQGPEFLTYFQNEAQLDKSGLPSDRFFAERPEGSVSTLKIQRTQQEDSAVYLCASSLAKGSGNTIYFGEGSWLTVV.